The 15 T cell receptor beta chains below come from one sample, sequenced in a study of cytomegalovirus exposure and HLA in healthy donors. In the PCR, 60 Vbeta and 13 Jbeta primers were used. Profiling relied on immunoSEQ multiplex PCR, and the TCRdb table lists in-frame clones only, not all of them. The sample totals around 190,000 clones. Sequencing was carried out using PBMCs. The receptors come from a woman in her twenties or thirties in good health and CMV-seropositive.

The chain employs TRBV7-9 and TRBJ2-1; the match to TRBD2 covers 8 bases. The CDR3 consists of 15 residues. The junction had 11 bases not matched to a gene; V was cut back by 5 bases and J by 8 bases. CDR1 is SEHNR and CDR2 is FQNEAQ in the germline V gene (reference sequence). The CDR3 DNA follows: TGTGCCAGCAGCGTGGGACTAGTCTCCGGCGATGAGCAGTTCTTC. It encodes CASSVGLVSGDEQFF.

This chain links TRBV6-1 with TRBJ1-5; the D gene is possibly TRBD1 (6 bases). CDR1 and CDR2 from the germline V gene are MNHNS and SASEGT. V gave up 5 bases and J gave up 2 bases, with 13 bases separating them. This CDR3 has 15 amino acids. DNA of the CDR3: TGTGCCAGCAGTCTGCGAGAGGGGGGCAATCAGCCCCAGCATTTT. Its protein product is CASSLREGGNQPQHF.

The chain's CDR3 is CASRDGRAANEQFF. CDR3 coding DNA: TGCGCCAGCAGGGACGGGAGGGCCGCAAATGAGCAGTTCTTC. This rearrangement joins TRBV5-1 to TRBJ2-1; 8 bases are shared with TRBD2. The trim removed 5 bases at V and 7 bases at J, leaving 8 bases unmatched. Germline assignment: CDR1 SGHRS and CDR2 YFSETQ. This CDR3 comprises 14 residues.

J is TRBJ1-6 and V is TRBV5-1; 7 bases are a match to TRBD1. The CDR3 totals 14 residues. Germline V gene lookup returns CDR1 SGHRS and CDR2 YFSETQ. With 4 bases clipped from V and 9 bases from J, the junction kept 7 bases outside the gene matches. This CDR3 reads CASSPGGDGSPLHF. The CDR3 DNA reads TGCGCCAGCAGCCCAGGGGGTGATGGTTCACCCCTCCACTTT.

The genes are TRBV7-2 and TRBJ2-7; 8 bases map to TRBD2. V gave up 5 bases and J gave up 4 bases; unmatched junction bases: 10. CDR3 length: 15 residues. Germline CDR1 SGHTA, CDR2 FQGNSA. The CDR3 here is CASSPTHSGNYEQYF. The CDR3, as DNA: TGTGCCAGCAGCCCGACCCATAGCGGGAATTACGAGCAGTACTTC.

The chain recombines TRBV27 with TRBJ2-4; a possible D gene is TRBD2 (5 bases). Deletions cut 1 base from V and 8 bases from J, with 15 bases between. The CDR3 spans 15 residues. The germline V gene encodes CDR1 MNHEY and CDR2 SMNVEV (reference sequence). The CDR3 reads CASSLYPGKWDIQYF. The CDR3 DNA reads as TGTGCCAGCAGTTTATACCCCGGGAAGTGGGACATTCAGTACTTC.

This chain connects TRBV19 to TRBJ1-1; possible D gene TRBD1, 6 bases. V was shortened by 6 bases and J by 6 bases, with 17 bases between the two germline ends. CDR1 is LNHDA, CDR2 SQIVND, per germline (reference sequence). The CDR3 length is 14 residues. The CDR3 DNA follows: TGTGCCAGTAGAAAACAGGGAGTCGGCGCTGAAGCTTTCTTT. This encodes CASRKQGVGAEAFF.

CDR3 loop: CAWGQGASYEQYF. The CDR3 DNA reads TGTGCCTGGGGACAGGGAGCCTCCTACGAGCAGTACTTC. The rearrangement joins TRBV30 to TRBJ2-7; 8 nucleotides line up with TRBD1. Germline CDR1 GTSNPN, CDR2 SVGIG (reference sequence). The V and J ends lost 5 bases and 0 bases, in that order; junction bases with no gene match: 3. The CDR3 spans 13 residues.

The chain carries TRBV5-1 and TRBJ2-5; D may be TRBD2 (5 bases). V was cut by 2 bases and J by 1 base, with 9 bases left in between. The CDR3 sequence is 14 residues long. Germline V gene data show CDR1 as SGHRS and CDR2 as YFSETQ. CDR3 in amino acids: CASSFGGRQETQYF. CDR3 coding DNA: TGCGCCAGCAGCTTCGGCGGGCGCCAAGAGACCCAGTACTTC.

DNA of the CDR3: TGTGCCAGTAGTACCCGGGACAGCGCCTTCTATGGCTACACCTTC. This encodes CASSTRDSAFYGYTF. The chain recombines TRBV19 with TRBJ1-2, with TRBD1 matching 7 bases. The CDR3 spans 15 residues. The trim removed 4 bases at V and 4 bases at J, leaving 9 bases unmatched. CDR1 is LNHDA and CDR2 is SQIVND in the germline V gene (reference sequence).

The chain has TRBV5-1 and TRBJ2-3; TRBD1 might be the D (5 bases). The germline V gene has CDR1 SGHRS and CDR2 YFSETQ. V lost 3 bases and J 2 bases, leaving 13 bases between the germline ends. The CDR3 consists of 15 residues. In nucleotides, the CDR3 is TGCGCCAGCAGCTCCCCACAGGAGCTCACAGATACGCAGTATTTT. Amino acid sequence: CASSSPQELTDTQYF.

This chain connects TRBV6-5 to TRBJ1-4; D is unresolved. The CDR3 is 15 amino acids. Germline V gene sequence: CDR1 MNHEY, CDR2 SVGAGI. The germline V and J ends were trimmed by 2 bases and 11 bases, with 18 bases remaining between them. The CDR3 sequence: CASSYASSRVEKLFF. CDR3 nucleotide sequence: TGTGCCAGCAGTTACGCTTCCAGCCGAGTGGAGAAACTGTTTTTT.

The chain carries TRBV5-1 and TRBJ1-1; no definite D call. This CDR3 is built from 14 residues. From germline, CDR1 is SGHRS and CDR2 YFSETQ. Trimming removed 1 base from V and 0 bases from J, with 7 bases in between. CDR3 loop: CASSLRGLNTEAFF. The CDR3 DNA reads as TGCGCCAGCAGCTTGAGAGGCCTGAACACTGAAGCTTTCTTT.

The rearrangement uses TRBV6-5 and TRBJ1-3, with TRBD1 as a possible D gene (6 bases). There are 15 residues in the CDR3. Trimming took 0 bases from V and 4 from J, leaving 10 bases between them. The germline V gene encodes CDR1 MNHEY and CDR2 SVGAGI. The CDR3 reads CASSYSIGGGNTIYF. CDR3 bases: TGTGCCAGCAGTTACTCGATTGGGGGCGGAAACACCATATATTTT.

CDR3 coding DNA: TGTGCCAGCAGTTTAGGAGCAGCTCAGGGCGAGCAGTACTTC. Protein: CASSLGAAQGEQYF. The chain is built from TRBV28 and TRBJ2-7; possibly TRBD1 for D (5 bases). There are 14 residues in the CDR3. Germline-derived CDR1 and CDR2 are MDHEN and SYDVKM. V dropped 2 bases and J dropped 6 bases, with 14 bases sitting between them.